The T cell receptor (beta chain) described here comes from a study of OX40 agonist ivuxolimab in advanced cancers. The CDR3 loop spans 19 amino acids. Germline CDR1 reads SGHAT; CDR2 reads FQNNGV. Trimming removed 4 bases from V and 0 bases from J, with 19 bases in between. Systemic immunosuppression or a history of autoimmune disease excluded patients. Assay: immunoSEQ multiplex PCR; the TCRdb copy retains only in-frame clones and omits some. There are more than 15,000 clones in the sample; more than 70% occur only once, and 0.65% to 0.85% lies in the top ten. The sample consisted of CD4+ or CD8+ T cells sorted from blood, taken in a trial of the OX40 agonist ivuxolimab. This receptor was identified in an adult with an advanced solid tumor such as melanoma, head and neck, liver or kidney cancer. The chain carries TRBV11-2 and TRBJ2-6; possibly TRBD1 or TRBD2 for D (5 bases each). CDR3 region: CASSSPLRRGSSGANVLTF. As DNA, the CDR3 is TGTGCCAGCAGCTCTCCCCTCCGACGGGGCTCCTCTGGGGCCAACGTCCTGACTTTC.